The clone carrying this T cell receptor beta chain was detected many times. The data stem from a study of blood T cell repertoires in COVID-19. The assay was immunoSEQ multiplex PCR, and TCRdb's table has in-frame clones only and misses some. The table lists 200,000 to 300,000 clones, almost 85% of them singletons. After removal of 4 bases from V and 7 bases from J, the junction contained 15 bases not matched to a gene. Germline CDR1 reads SGHDN; CDR2 reads FVKESK. This CDR3 is built from 16 residues. The chain employs TRBV14 and TRBJ2-7; 8 bases are shared with TRBD1. The sequence was collected from a man aged 45-65 years with acute or convalescent COVID-19. Sample: peripheral blood. CDR3 sequence (DNA): TGTGCCAGCAGCCCTATTGAATGGCAGGGGGCGAGGGAGCAGTACTTC. Translation: CASSPIEWQGAREQYF.